This TCR beta chain was sequenced during a study of CD8 T cells in Susac syndrome. V shed 3 bases and J shed 0 bases, with 11 bases lying between them. CDR1 and CDR2 from the germline V gene are MNHNS and SASEGT. This CDR3 is 15 amino acids long. Sequencing of TCR beta drew on CD8+ and CD4+ T cells from blood. Random hexamers were used to reverse transcribe an amount of roughly 0.5 to 1 ug RNA. immunoSEQ multiplex PCR amplified TCR beta CDR3 across 54 Vbeta, 13 Jbeta. TCRdb recomputed calls from the immunoSEQ multiplex PCR reads with MiXCR, one row per CDR3 protein. The table shows approximately 120,000 distinct CDR3 sequences, with just under 95% occurring only once.

The sequence derives from a human donor in good health. This chain connects TRBV6-1 to TRBJ1-1; no clear D. What was sequenced was CD4+ T cells from PBMCs. This CDR3 is CASSEGYTMNTEAFF. The CDR3 bases are TGTGCCAGCAGTGAGGGTTATACCATGAACACTGAAGCTTTCTTT.